These 8 T cell receptor beta chains were sequenced from one sample in a study of blood T cell repertoires in COVID-19. Profiling relied on immunoSEQ multiplex PCR, and the TCRdb table lists in-frame clones only, not all of them. The sample holds about 410,000 clones, 90% seen once. The specimen sequenced was PBMCs or T cells enriched from blood (not recorded which). The source of these receptors is a man between 18 and 29 years old who had recovered from COVID-19.

The chain couples TRBV28 to TRBJ2-1; possible D gene TRBD1, 6 bases. Germline values: CDR1 MDHEN, CDR2 SYDVKM. The CDR3 spans 12 residues. V was trimmed by 5 bases and J by 12 bases, leaving 14 bases between them. The CDR3 DNA reads TGTGCCAGCAGTGGACAGTTTCTTGTGCAGTTCTTC. This encodes CASSGQFLVQFF.

The chain links TRBV6-5 to TRBJ2-3; TRBD1 aligns across 10 bases. This CDR3 has 13 amino acids. With 6 bases clipped from V and 10 bases from J, the junction kept 7 bases outside the gene matches. Germline lookup yields CDR1 MNHEY and CDR2 SVGAGI. The CDR3, as DNA: TGTGCCAGCAGGACAGGGGGCGAGAATGCGCAGTATTTT. Translated: CASRTGGENAQYF.

A single count supports this clone. The chain employs TRBV5-4 and TRBJ2-2, with 7 positions matching TRBD1. Germline trimming cut 3 bases from V and 2 bases from J; bases unmatched to any gene: 7. The CDR3 runs to 16 residues. CDR1 and CDR2 (germline): SGHNT, YYREEE (reference sequence). CDR3 DNA sequence: TGTGCCAGCAGCTCCGGGACAGTTGCCAACACCGGGGAGCTGTTTTTT. This codes for CASSSGTVANTGELFF.

The V gene is TRBV7-2, the J gene TRBJ2-5; 13 bases are shared with TRBD2. Germline V CDR1 and CDR2: SGHTA, FQGNSA. This CDR3 region has 18 residues. V lost 1 base to trimming and J lost 5 bases; unmatched junction nucleotides: 10. CDR3 amino acids: CASSLGTSGGSVRETQYF. The CDR3 DNA reads TGTGCCAGCAGCTTAGGGACTAGCGGGGGTTCGGTTCGGGAGACCCAGTACTTC.

The chain couples TRBV4-1 to TRBJ1-2; no clear D gene. V was clipped by 4 bases and J by 2 bases, with 11 bases between them. CDR1 is MGHRA and CDR2 is YSYEKL in the germline V gene. The CDR3 has 14 amino acids. The CDR3 spells CASSPRAGNYGYTF. Written as DNA, the CDR3 is TGCGCCAGCAGCCCGAGGGCGGGGAACTATGGCTACACCTTC.

The gene calls are TRBV10-2 and TRBJ1-1; tentative D call: TRBD1 (5 bases). Germline V gives CDR1 WSHSY, CDR2 SAAADI. The V and J ends lost 4 bases and 5 bases respectively, with 8 bases between them. This CDR3 has 12 residues. The CDR3 DNA reads as TGCGCCAGCAGTGCCGGGGGAACTGAAGCTTTCTTT. It specifies CASSAGGTEAFF.

The chain uses TRBV18 and TRBJ1-6, with D tentatively TRBD1 (5 bases). Germline CDR1 and CDR2: KGHSH and LQKENI. V was pared by 2 bases and J by 0 bases, with 17 bases between. The CDR3 is 19 residues long. CDR3 loop: CASSPDPGLLSSYNSPLHF. For the CDR3, the DNA is TGTGCCAGCTCACCAGACCCGGGACTGCTGAGCTCCTATAATTCACCCCTCCACTTT.

This rearrangement joins TRBV27 to TRBJ2-1, with 7 bases identical to TRBD2. The CDR3 runs to 15 residues. The V gene end was trimmed by 4 bases and the J gene end by 3 bases; junction bases not matched to a gene: 6. Germline V lookup: CDR1 MNHEY, CDR2 SMNVEV (reference sequence). This CDR3 is CASSSTSESYNEQFF. In DNA form, the CDR3 reads TGTGCCAGCAGTTCCACTAGCGAAAGCTACAATGAGCAGTTCTTC.